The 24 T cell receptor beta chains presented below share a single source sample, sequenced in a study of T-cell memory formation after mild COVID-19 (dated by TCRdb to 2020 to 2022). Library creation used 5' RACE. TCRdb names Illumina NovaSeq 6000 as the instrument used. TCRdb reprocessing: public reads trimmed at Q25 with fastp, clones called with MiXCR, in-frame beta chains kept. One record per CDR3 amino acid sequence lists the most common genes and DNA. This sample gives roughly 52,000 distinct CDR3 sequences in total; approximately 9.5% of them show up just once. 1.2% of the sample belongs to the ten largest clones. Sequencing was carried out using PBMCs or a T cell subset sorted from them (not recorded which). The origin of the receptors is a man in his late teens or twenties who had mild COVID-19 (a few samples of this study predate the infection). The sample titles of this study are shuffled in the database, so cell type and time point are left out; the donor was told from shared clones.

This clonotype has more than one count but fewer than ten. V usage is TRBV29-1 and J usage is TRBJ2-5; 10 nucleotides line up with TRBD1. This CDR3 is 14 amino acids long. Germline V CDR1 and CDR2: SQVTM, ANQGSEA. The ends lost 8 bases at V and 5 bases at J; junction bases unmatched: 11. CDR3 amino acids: CSIGTGVISETQYF. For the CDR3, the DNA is TGCAGCATAGGGACAGGGGTAATTTCGGAGACCCAGTACTTC. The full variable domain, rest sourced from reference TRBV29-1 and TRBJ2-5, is SAVISQKPSRDICQRGTSLTIQCQVDSQVTMMFWYRQQPGQSLTLIATANQGSEATYESGFVIDKFPISRPNLTFSTLTVSNMSPEDSSIYLCSIGTGVISETQYFGPGTRLLVL.

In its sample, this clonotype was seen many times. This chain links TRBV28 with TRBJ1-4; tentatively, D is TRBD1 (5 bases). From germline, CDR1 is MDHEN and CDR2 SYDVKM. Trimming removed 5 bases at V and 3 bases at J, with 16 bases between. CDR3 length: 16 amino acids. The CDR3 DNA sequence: TGTGCCAGCAGTGACGGGGCGTCGTACTCTAATGAAAAACTGTTTTTT. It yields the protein CASSDGASYSNEKLFF.

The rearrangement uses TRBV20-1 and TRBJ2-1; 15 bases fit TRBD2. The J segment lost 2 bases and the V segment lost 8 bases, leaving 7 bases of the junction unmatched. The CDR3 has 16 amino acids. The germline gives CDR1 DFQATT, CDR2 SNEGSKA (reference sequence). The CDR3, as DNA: TGCAGTCCGCCGGGACTAGCGGGGGGTACCTACAATGAGCAGTTCTTC. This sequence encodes CSPPGLAGGTYNEQFF.

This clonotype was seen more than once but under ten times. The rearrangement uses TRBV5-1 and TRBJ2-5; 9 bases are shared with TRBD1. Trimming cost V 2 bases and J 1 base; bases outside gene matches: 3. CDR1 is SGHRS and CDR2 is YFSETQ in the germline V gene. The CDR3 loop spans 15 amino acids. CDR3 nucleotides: TGCGCCAGCAGCTTACAGACAGGGGGCCAAGAGACCCAGTACTTC. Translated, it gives CASSLQTGGQETQYF.

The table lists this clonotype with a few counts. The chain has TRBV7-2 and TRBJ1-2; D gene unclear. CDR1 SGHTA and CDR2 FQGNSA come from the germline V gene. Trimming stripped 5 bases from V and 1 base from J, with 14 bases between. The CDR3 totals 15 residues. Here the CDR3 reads CASSLSDGLNYGYTF. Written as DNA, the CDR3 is TGTGCCAGCAGCCTATCCGATGGACTTAACTATGGCTACACCTTC.

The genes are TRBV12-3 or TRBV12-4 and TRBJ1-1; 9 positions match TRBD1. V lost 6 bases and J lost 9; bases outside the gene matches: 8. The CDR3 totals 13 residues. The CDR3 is CASRFTTGGKAFF. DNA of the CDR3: TGTGCCAGCAGATTCACCACAGGGGGCAAAGCTTTCTTT.

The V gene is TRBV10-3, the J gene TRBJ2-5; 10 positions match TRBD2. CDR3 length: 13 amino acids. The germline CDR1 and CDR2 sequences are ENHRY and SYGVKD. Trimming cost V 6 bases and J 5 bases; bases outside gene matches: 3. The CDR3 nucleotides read TGTGCCATCAGGAAAGCGGGGGGGGAGACCCAGTACTTC. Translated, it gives CAIRKAGGETQYF.

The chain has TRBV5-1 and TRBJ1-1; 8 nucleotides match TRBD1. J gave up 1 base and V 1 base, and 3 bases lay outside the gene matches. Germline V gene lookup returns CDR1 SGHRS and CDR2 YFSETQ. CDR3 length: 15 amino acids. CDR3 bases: TGCGCCAGCAGCTTGATAGGACAGGGGAACACTGAAGCTTTCTTT. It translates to CASSLIGQGNTEAFF.

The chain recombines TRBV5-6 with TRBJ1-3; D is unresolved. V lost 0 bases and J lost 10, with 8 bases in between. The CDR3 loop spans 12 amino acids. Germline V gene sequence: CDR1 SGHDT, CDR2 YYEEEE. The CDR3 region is CASSLESRTIYF. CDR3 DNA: TGTGCCAGCAGCTTGGAGTCCCGGACCATATATTTT.

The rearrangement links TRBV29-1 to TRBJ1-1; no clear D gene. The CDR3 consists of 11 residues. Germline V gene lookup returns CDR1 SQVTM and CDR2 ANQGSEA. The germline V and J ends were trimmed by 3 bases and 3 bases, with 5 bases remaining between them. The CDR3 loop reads CSVEGYTEAFF. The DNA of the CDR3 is TGCAGCGTTGAGGGGTACACTGAAGCTTTCTTT.

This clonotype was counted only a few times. As DNA, the CDR3 is TGTGCCAGCAGTCGTATTTCTTACAATGAGCAGTTCTTC. Translating it yields CASSRISYNEQFF. The V gene is TRBV7-2, the J gene TRBJ2-1; no clear D. Germline-derived CDR1 and CDR2 are SGHTA and FQGNSA. The CDR3 spans 13 residues. With 6 bases removed from V and 4 bases from J, the gap between germline ends came to 10 bases.

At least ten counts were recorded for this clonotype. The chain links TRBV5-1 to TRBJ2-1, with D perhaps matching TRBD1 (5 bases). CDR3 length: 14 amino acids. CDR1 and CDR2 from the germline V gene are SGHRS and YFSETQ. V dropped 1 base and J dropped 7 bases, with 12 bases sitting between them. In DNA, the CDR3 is TGCGCCAGCAGCTTGCAGGGTATTGAGAATGAGCAGTTCTTC. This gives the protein CASSLQGIENEQFF.

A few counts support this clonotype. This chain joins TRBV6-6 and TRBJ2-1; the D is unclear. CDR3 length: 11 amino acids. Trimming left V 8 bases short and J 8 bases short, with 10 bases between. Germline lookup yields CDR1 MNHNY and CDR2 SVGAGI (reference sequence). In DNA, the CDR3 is TGTGCCAGCCGTCATGTCTATGAGCAGTTCTTC. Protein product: CASRHVYEQFF.

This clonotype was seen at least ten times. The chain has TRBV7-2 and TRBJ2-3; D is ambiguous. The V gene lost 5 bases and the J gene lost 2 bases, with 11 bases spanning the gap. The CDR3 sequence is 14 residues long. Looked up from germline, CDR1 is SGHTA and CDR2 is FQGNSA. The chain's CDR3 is CASSRRVHTDTQYF. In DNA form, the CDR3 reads TGTGCCAGCAGCCGTCGGGTGCACACAGATACGCAGTATTTT. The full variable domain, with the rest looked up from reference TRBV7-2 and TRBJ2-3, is GAGVSQSPSNKVTEKGKDVELRCDPISGHTALYWYRQSLGQGLEFLIYFQGNSAPDKSGLPSDRFSAERTGGSVSTLTIQRTQQEDSAVYLCASSRRVHTDTQYFGPGTRLTVL.

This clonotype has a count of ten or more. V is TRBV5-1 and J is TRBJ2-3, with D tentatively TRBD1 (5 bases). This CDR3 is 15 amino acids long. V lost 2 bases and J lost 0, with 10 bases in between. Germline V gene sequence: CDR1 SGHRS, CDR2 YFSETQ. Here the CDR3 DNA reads TGCGCCAGCAGCTTAAGGCCAGGGAGCACAGATACGCAGTATTTT. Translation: CASSLRPGSTDTQYF.

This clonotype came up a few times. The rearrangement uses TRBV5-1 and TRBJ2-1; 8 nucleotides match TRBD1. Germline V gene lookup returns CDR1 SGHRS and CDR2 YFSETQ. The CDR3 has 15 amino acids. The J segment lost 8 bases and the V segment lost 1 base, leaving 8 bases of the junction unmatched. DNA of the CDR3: TGCGCCAGCAGCTTGATGGGGCCAGGGGGCGATGAGCAGTTCTTC. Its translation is CASSLMGPGGDEQFF.

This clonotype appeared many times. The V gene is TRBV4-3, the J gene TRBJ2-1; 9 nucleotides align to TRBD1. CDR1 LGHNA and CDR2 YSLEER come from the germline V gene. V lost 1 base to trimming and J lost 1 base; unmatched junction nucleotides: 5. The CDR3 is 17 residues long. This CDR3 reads CASSQALGTGSYNEQFF. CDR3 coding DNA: TGCGCCAGCAGCCAAGCCCTGGGGACAGGGTCCTACAATGAGCAGTTCTTC.

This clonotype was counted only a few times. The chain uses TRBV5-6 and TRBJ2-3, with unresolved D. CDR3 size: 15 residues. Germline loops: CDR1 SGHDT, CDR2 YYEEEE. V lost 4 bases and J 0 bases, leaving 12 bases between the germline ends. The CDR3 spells CASSLEPSSTDTQYF. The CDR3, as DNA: TGTGCCAGCAGCCTTGAACCCTCTAGCACAGATACGCAGTATTTT.

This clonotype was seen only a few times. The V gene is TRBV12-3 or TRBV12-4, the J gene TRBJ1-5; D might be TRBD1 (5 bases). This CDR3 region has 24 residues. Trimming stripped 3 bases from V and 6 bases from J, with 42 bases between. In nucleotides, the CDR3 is TGTGCCAGCAGTTTCAGGCAGGGTTATCCCCCACGAATGGGGCGGCCCGACGCAGGTCAGCCCCAGCATTTT. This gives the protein CASSFRQGYPPRMGRPDAGQPQHF.

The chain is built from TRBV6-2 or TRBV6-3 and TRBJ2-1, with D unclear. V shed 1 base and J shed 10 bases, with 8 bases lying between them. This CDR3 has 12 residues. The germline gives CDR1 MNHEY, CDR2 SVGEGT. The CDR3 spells CASSYYYSEQFF. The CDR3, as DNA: TGTGCCAGCAGTTACTATTATTCGGAGCAGTTCTTC.

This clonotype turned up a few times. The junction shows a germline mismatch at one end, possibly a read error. The CDR3 here is CASRGRAKSTNTQYF. The CDR3 DNA follows: TGTGCCAGCAGGGGCCGGGCTAAGAGCACAAATACGCAGTATTTT. This rearrangement joins TRBV6-2 or TRBV6-3 to TRBJ2-3, with D unclear. Germline V gives CDR1 MNHEY, CDR2 SVGEGT. The CDR3 is made up of 15 amino acids.

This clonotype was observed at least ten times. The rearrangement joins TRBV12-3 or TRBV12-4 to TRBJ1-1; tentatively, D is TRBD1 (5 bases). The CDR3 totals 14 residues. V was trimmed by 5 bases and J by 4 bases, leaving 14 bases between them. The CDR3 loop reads CASSAGPWGTEAFF. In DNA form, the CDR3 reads TGTGCCAGCAGTGCGGGACCCTGGGGCACTGAAGCTTTCTTT.

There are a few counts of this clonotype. The CDR3 sequence: CASSYVGGYEQYF. DNA for the CDR3: TGTGCCAGCAGTTACGTGGGAGGCTACGAGCAGTACTTC. The chain combines TRBV6-6 with TRBJ2-7; tentatively, D is TRBD2 (6 bases). The CDR3 sequence is 13 residues long. Germline loops: CDR1 MNHNY, CDR2 SVGAGI (reference sequence). Trimming left V 2 bases short and J 3 bases short, with 8 bases between.

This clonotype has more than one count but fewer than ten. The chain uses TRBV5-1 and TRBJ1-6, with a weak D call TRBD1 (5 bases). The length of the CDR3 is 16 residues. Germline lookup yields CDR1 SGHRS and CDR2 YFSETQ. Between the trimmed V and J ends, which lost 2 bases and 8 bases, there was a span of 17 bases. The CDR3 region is CASSLNPRGGYSPLHF. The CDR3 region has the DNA TGCGCCAGCAGCTTAAATCCACGTGGGGGTTATTCACCCCTCCACTTT.